This TCR beta chain was identified during a study of response to subunit inactivated influenza vaccine. Each CDR3 protein gets one entry after TCRdb re-called the RT-PCR reads with MiXCR. The sample includes 550,000 to 650,000 distinct CDR3 sequences, about 10% of them seen just once. CDR3 length: 15 amino acids. Germline-derived CDR1 and CDR2 are SQVTM and ANQGSEA. V lost 1 base to trimming and J lost 7 bases, with 18 bases between them. There are a few counts of this clonotype. The sample here was PBMCs from blood, taken on the day of vaccination. This rearrangement joins TRBV29-1 to TRBJ2-3, with D tentatively TRBD2 (5 bases). This sequence was found in a man in his fifties who received an inactivated influenza vaccine. The CDR3 loop is CSVEGGGSFIHTQYF. The CDR3 region has the DNA TGCAGCGTTGAAGGTGGAGGTAGTTTTATCCATACGCAGTATTTT.